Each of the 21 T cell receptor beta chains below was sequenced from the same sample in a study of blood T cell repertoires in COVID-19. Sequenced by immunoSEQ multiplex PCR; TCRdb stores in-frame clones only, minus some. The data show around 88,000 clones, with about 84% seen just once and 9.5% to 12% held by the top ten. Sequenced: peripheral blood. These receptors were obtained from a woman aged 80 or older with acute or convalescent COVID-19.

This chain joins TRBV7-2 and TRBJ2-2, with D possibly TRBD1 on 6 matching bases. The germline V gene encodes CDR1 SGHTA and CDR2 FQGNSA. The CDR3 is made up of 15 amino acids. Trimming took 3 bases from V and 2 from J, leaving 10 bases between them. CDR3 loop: CASSFGQKNTGELFF. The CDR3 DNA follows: TGTGCCAGCAGCTTTGGACAGAAAAACACCGGGGAGCTGTTTTTT.

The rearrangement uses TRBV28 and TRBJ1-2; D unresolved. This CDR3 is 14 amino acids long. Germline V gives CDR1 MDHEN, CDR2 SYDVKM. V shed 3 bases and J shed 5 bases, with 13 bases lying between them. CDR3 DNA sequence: TGTGCCAGCAGTTTCCAAAACAGCCTGTATGGCTACACCTTC. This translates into CASSFQNSLYGYTF.

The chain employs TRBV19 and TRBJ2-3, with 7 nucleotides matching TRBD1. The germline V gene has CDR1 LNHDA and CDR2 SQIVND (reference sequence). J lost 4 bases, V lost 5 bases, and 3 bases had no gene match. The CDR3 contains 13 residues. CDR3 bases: TGTGCCAGTAGTGACACAGGGGCAGATACGCAGTATTTT. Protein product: CASSDTGADTQYF.

CDR3 DNA: TGTGCCAGCAGTTACACCCACGGGAACACTGAAGCTTTCTTT. This codes for CASSYTHGNTEAFF. The rearrangement uses TRBV6-5 and TRBJ1-1, with unresolved D. Trimming stripped 2 bases from V and 1 base from J, with 8 bases between. The CDR3 is 14 amino acids. Germline V gene lookup returns CDR1 MNHEY and CDR2 SVGAGI.

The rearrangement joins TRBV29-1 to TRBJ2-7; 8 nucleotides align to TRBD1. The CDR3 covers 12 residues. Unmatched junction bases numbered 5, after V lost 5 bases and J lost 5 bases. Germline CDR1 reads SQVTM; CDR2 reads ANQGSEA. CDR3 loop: CSVQTGAHEQYV. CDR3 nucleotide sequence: TGCAGCGTTCAGACAGGGGCCCACGAGCAGTACGTC.

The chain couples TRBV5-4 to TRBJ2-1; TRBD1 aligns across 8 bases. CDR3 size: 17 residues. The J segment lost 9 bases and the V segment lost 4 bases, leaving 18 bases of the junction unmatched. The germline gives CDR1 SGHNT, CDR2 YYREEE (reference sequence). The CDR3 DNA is TGTGCCAGCAGCCCACAGGGATCAGGGGGCGCCCACAGTGAGCAGTTCTTC. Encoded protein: CASSPQGSGGAHSEQFF.

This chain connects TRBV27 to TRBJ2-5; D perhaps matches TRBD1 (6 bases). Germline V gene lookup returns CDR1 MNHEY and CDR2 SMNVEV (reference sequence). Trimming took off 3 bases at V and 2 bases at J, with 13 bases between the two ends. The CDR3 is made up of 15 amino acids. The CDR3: CASSLGRGAQETQYF. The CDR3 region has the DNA TGTGCCAGCAGTTTGGGCAGGGGAGCACAAGAGACCCAGTACTTC.

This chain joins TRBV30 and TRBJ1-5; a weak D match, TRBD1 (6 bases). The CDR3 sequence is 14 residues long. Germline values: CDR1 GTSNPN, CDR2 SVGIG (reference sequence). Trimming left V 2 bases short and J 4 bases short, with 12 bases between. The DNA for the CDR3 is TGTGCCTGGAGTACAGGGAACGGAAATCAGCCCCAGCATTTT. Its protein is CAWSTGNGNQPQHF.

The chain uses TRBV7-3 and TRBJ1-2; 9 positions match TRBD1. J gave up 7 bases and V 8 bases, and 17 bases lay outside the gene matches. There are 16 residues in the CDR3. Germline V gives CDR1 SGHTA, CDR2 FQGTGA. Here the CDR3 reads CASAPGGGTGGAGYTF. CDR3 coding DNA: TGTGCCAGCGCCCCCGGTGGGGGAACAGGGGGCGCTGGCTACACCTTC.

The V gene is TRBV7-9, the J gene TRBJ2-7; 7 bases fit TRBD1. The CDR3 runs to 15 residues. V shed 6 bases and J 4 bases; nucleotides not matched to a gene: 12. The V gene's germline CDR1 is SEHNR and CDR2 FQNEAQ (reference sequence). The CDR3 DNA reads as TGTGCCAGCAGTTCCAGGGGGAGCAGGGGTTACGAGCAGTACGTC. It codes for CASSSRGSRGYEQYV.

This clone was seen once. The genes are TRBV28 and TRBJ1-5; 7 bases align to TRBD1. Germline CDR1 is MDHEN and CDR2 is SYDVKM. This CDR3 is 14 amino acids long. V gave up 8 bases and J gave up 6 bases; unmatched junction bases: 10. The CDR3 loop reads CASVDREGLQPQHF. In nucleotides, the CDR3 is TGTGCCAGCGTAGACAGGGAAGGGCTTCAGCCCCAGCATTTT.

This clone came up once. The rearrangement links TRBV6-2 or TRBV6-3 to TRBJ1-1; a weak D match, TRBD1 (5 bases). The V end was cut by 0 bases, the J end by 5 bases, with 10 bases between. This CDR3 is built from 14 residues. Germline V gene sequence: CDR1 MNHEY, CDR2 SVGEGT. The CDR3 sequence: CASSYSVGGTEAFF. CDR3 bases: TGTGCCAGCAGTTACTCGGTTGGGGGGACTGAAGCTTTCTTT.

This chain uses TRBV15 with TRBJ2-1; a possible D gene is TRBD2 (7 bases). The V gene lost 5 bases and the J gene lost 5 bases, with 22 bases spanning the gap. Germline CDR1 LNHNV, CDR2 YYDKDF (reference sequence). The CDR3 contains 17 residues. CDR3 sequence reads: CATSPPLGAGDHNEQFF. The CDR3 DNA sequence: TGTGCCACCAGCCCACCGTTGGGGGCGGGGGACCACAATGAGCAGTTCTTC.

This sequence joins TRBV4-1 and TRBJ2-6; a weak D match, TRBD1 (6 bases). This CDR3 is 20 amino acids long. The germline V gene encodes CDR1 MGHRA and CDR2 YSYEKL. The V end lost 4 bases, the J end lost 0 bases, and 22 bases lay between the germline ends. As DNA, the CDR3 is TGCGCCAGCAGCCGGGCCTACACAGGGCCTAGAGGCTCTGGGGCCAACGTCCTGACTTTC. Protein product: CASSRAYTGPRGSGANVLTF.

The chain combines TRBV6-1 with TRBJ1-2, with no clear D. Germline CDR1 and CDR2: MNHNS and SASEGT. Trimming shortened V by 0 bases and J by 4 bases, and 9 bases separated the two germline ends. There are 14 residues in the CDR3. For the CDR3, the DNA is TGTGCCAGCAGTGAAGCAGGGCGGGTCTATGGCTACACCTTC. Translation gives CASSEAGRVYGYTF.

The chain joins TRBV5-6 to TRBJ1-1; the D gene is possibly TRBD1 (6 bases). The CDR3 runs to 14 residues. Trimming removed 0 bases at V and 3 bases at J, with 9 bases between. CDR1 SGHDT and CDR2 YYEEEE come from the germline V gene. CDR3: CASSLGGRDTEAFF. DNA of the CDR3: TGTGCCAGCAGCTTGGGGGGGCGGGACACTGAAGCTTTCTTT.

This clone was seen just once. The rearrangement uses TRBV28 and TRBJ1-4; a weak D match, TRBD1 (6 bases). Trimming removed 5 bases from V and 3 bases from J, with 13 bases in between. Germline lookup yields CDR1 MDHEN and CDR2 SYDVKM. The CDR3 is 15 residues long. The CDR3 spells CASSQTGRANEKLFF. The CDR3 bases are TGTGCCAGCAGTCAAACAGGGAGGGCTAATGAAAAACTGTTTTTT. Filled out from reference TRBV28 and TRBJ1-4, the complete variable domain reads DVKVTQSSRYLVKRTGEKVFLECVQDMDHENMFWYRQDPGLGLRLIYFSYDVKMKEKGDIPEGYSVSREKKERFSLILESASTNQTSMYLCASSQTGRANEKLFFGSGTQLSVL.

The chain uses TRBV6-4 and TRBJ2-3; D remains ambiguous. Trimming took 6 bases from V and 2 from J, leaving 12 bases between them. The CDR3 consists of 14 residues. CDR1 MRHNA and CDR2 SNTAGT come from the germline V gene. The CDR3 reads CASSSSSATDTQYF. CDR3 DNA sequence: TGTGCCAGCAGCTCTAGTTCCGCCACAGATACGCAGTATTTT.

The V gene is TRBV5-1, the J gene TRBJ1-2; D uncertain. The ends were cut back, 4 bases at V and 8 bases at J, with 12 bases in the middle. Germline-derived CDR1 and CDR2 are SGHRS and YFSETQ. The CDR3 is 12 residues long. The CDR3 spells CASSPPNSGYTF. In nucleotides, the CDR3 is TGCGCCAGCAGCCCCCCAAATAGCGGCTACACCTTC.

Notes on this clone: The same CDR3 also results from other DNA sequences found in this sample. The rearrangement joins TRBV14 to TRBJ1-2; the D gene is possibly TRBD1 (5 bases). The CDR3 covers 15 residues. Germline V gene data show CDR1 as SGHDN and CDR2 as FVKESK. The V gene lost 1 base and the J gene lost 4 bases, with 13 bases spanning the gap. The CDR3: CASSQVGAGPYGYTF. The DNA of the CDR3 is TGTGCCAGCAGCCAAGTGGGCGCGGGGCCCTATGGCTACACCTTC. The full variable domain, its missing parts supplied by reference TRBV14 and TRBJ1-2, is EAGVTQFPSHSVIEKGQTVTLRCDPISGHDNLYWYRRVMGKEIKFLLHFVKESKQDESGMPNNRFLAERTGGTYSTLKVQPAELEDSGVYFCASSQVGAGPYGYTFGSGTRLTVV.

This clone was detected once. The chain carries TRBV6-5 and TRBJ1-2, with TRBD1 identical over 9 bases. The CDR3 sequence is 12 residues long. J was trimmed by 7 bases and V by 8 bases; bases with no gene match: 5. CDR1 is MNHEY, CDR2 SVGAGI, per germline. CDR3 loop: CASGGTGLGYTF. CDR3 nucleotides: TGTGCCAGCGGCGGGACAGGGCTTGGCTACACCTTC.